The rows below give T cell receptor beta chains drawn from one sample of a study of cytomegalovirus exposure and HLA in healthy donors. The assay was immunoSEQ multiplex PCR, and TCRdb's table has in-frame clones only and misses some. This sample has about 180,000 clones, with roughly 75% found just once. Sequenced material: PBMCs. Every receptor here comes from a man between 40 and 49 years old in good health and CMV-seronegative. Both conserved end residues are part of each CDR3. A D gene is named only where the DNA matches it firmly. Clone size appears in some rows only: once, few, many, or a class for an expanded clone.

d_call,clone_size,j_call,v_call,cdr3_aa,cdr3_nt
.,.,TRBJ2-1,TRBV29-1,CSVERGHPGYNEQFF,TGCAGCGTTGAACGGGGACACCCAGGCTACAATGAGCAGTTCTTC
.,few,TRBJ1-6,TRBV27,CASSFNGGNSPLHF,TGTGCCAGCAGTTTTAACGGGGGGAATTCACCCCTCCACTTT
TRBD2,once,TRBJ2-1,TRBV27,CASSSSSGGFYNEQFF,TGTGCCAGCAGTTCATCTAGCGGGGGTTTTTACAATGAGCAGTTCTTC
.,.,TRBJ2-7,TRBV11-3,CASSLDPAYEQYF,TGTGCCAGCAGCTTAGACCCGGCCTACGAGCAGTACTTC
TRBD1,.,TRBJ1-2,TRBV6-5,CASSAYTGGDGYTF,TGTGCCAGCAGTGCGTACACAGGGGGAGATGGCTACACCTTC
TRBD2,.,TRBJ2-1,TRBV7-9,CASSVGTSGQDEQFF,TGTGCCAGCAGCGTCGGGACTAGCGGACAGGATGAGCAGTTCTTC
TRBD2,.,TRBJ2-7,TRBV19,CASSTSGEYEQYF,TGTGCCAGTAGTACTAGCGGGGAATACGAGCAGTACTTC
.,.,TRBJ1-5,TRBV18,CASSPLGAGQPQHF,TGTGCCAGCTCACCTCTAGGCGCAGGGCAGCCCCAGCATTTT
.,.,TRBJ2-1,TRBV20-1,CSARADNEQFF,TGCAGTGCTAGAGCAGACAATGAGCAGTTCTTC
TRBD1,.,TRBJ2-2,TRBV5-1,CASSPTGGAAGELFF,TGCGCCAGCAGTCCGACAGGGGGCGCCGCCGGGGAGCTGTTTTTT
TRBD2,once,TRBJ2-7,TRBV6-5,CASRWLAGASYEQYF,TGTGCCAGCAGATGGCTAGCGGGGGCCTCCTACGAGCAGTACTTC
.,.,TRBJ1-5,TRBV6-1,CASSESGLGGPQPQHF,TGTGCCAGCAGTGAAAGCGGGCTAGGCGGACCTCAGCCCCAGCATTTT
.,few,TRBJ1-4,TRBV7-8,CASSLVRSTNEKLFF,TGTGCCAGCAGCTTAGTCAGATCAACTAATGAAAAACTGTTTTTT
.,.,TRBJ2-5,TRBV6-1,CASSEEEGGQETQYF,TGTGCCAGCAGTGAAGAAGAAGGGGGCCAAGAGACCCAGTACTTC
.,.,TRBJ1-6,TRBV25-1,CASSGTGSSPLHF,TGTGCCAGCTCCGGAACAGGGTCTTCACCCCTCCACTTT
TRBD1,.,TRBJ2-5,TRBV6-5,CASSYADRGRETQYF,TGTGCCAGCAGTTACGCGGACAGGGGAAGGGAGACCCAGTACTTC
TRBD1,.,TRBJ2-2,TRBV5-4,CASSSGRDRDTGELFF,TGTGCCAGCAGCTCTGGCCGGGACAGGGACACCGGGGAGCTGTTTTTT
TRBD2,once,TRBJ2-2,TRBV7-9,CASSRAGGLIGELFF,TGTGCCAGCAGCCGAGCGGGGGGGCTGATCGGGGAGCTGTTTTTT
.,.,TRBJ1-2,TRBV12-5,CASGLSSGYGYTF,TGTGCTAGTGGTTTGTCTTCGGGCTATGGCTACACCTTC
.,once,TRBJ2-5,TRBV30,CAWKWAGSPETQYF,TGTGCCTGGAAATGGGCGGGATCCCCAGAGACCCAGTACTTC
.,few,TRBJ1-2,TRBV7-9,CASRLRDDSPPGYGYTF,TGTGCCAGCCGACTTAGGGATGACAGCCCACCAGGGTATGGCTACACCTTC
.,.,TRBJ1-2,TRBV9,CASSVAGQGPAGYTF,TGTGCCAGCAGCGTAGCGGGGCAGGGGCCCGCGGGCTACACCTTC
.,.,TRBJ2-3,TRBV4-3,CASSQDTPKDTQYF,TGCGCCAGCAGCCAAGATACTCCCAAAGATACGCAGTATTTT
TRBD2,once,TRBJ2-2,TRBV7-2,CASSPVAGGGNTGELFF,TGTGCCAGCAGCCCCGTCGCGGGGGGAGGGAACACCGGGGAGCTGTTTTTT
.,.,TRBJ1-1,TRBV6-5,CASSPPAGEAFF,TGTGCCAGCAGCCCTCCGGCGGGTGAAGCTTTCTTT
TRBD1,.,TRBJ2-7,TRBV10-1,CASSEGQGRNEQYF,TGCGCCAGCAGTGAGGGACAGGGTAGAAACGAGCAGTACTTC